Given below is one TCR beta chain in context. This sample is drawn from a study of blood T cell repertoires in COVID-19. Turning to the study itself: The cDNA or gDNA used as material had been derived from T cells, B-cell-depleted T cells, or PBMCs.

The J segment lost 8 bases and the V segment lost 5 bases, leaving 10 bases of the junction unmatched. The CDR3 is made up of 13 amino acids. Germline lookup yields CDR1 GTSNPN and CDR2 SVGIG (reference sequence). Sequenced by immunoSEQ multiplex PCR; TCRdb stores in-frame clones only, minus some. The sample has 200,000 to 300,000 clones, 70% to 85% seen once. This chain joins TRBV30 and TRBJ1-1; 8 nucleotides align to TRBD1. Sequenced: peripheral blood. The TCR originated in a woman of 80 years or more with acute or convalescent COVID-19. CDR3 nucleotide sequence: TGTGCCTGGGTCTCCGGGACAGGCCCCGAAGCTTTCTTT. This sequence encodes CAWVSGTGPEAFF.